One sample yielded the 6 T cell receptor beta chains listed below, sequenced in a study of a mutant IDH1 vaccine in newly diagnosed glioma (dated by TCRdb to the early 2020s). Library preparation employed the immunoSEQ multiplex PCR assay. The clones in this table, taken by TCRdb from immuneACCESS, are in-frame only. Not every clone is retained; where verified, under half of the shortfall comes from an unresolved V gene, and the cause of the rest is unknown. For this sample there are under 70,000 clones; over 75% appear just once. The biggest ten clones account for roughly 15% of the sample. Antigens for these TCRs are unknown. The time point label of this sample denotes: week 23, last vaccination. A 20-mer mutant IDH1 peptide at 300 micrograms in Montanide made up each vaccine dose, which was injected subcutaneously together with topical imiquimod. The starting material was PBMCs, obtained from a glioma patient whose treatment included an IDH1 peptide vaccine. All receptors derive from a man aged 18-30 years with glioma.

This clone was seen more than once but under ten times. The V gene is TRBV21-1, the J gene TRBJ1-2; TRBD1 is taken as the D call from the table, unchecked against the DNA. TRBV21-1 represents a pseudogene. This CDR3 comprises 15 residues. This CDR3 reads CASGTSIDRRGGYTF. In nucleotides, the CDR3 is TGTGCCAGCGGTACATCTATTGACAGACGTGGTGGCTACACCTTC.

J is TRBJ1-5 and V is TRBV7-9; D is possibly TRBD1 (6 bases). The V end lost 4 bases, the J end lost 0 bases, and 13 bases lay between the germline ends. Germline assignment: CDR1 SEHNR and CDR2 FQNEAQ (reference sequence). CDR3 length: 16 residues. CDR3 bases: TGTGCCAGCAGCTGGGTTGGGGGGGCTAGCAATCAGCCCCAGCATTTT. Its translation: CASSWVGGASNQPQHF.

V gene TRBV5-1 combines with J gene TRBJ2-3; no reliable D call. The CDR3 sequence is 13 residues long. V lost 5 bases and J lost 0, with 7 bases in between. Germline V CDR1 and CDR2: SGHRS, YFSETQ. The CDR3 here is CASREPSTDTQYF. The CDR3 nucleotides are TGCGCCAGCAGGGAGCCTAGCACAGATACGCAGTATTTT. The entire variable domain, with the rest obtained from reference TRBV5-1 and TRBJ2-3, is as follows: KAGVTQTPRYLIKTRGQQVTLSCSPISGHRSVSWYQQTPGQGLQFLFEYFSETQRNKGNFPGRFSGRQFSNSRSEMNVSTLELGDSALYLCASREPSTDTQYFGPGTRLTVL.

This rearrangement joins TRBV7-8 to TRBJ1-1; D possibly corresponds to TRBD1 (5 bases). Germline values: CDR1 SGHVS, CDR2 FQNEAQ. V lost 1 base, J lost 0 bases, and 9 bases lay in between. The CDR3 is 15 amino acids. The CDR3 sequence: CASSLGWGLNTEAFF. The DNA of the CDR3 is TGTGCCAGCAGCTTAGGTTGGGGCTTGAACACTGAAGCTTTCTTT. Together with reference TRBV7-8 and TRBJ1-1, the CDR3 gives the full variable domain: GAGVSQSPRYKVAKRGQDVALRCDPISGHVSLFWYQQALGQGPEFLTYFQNEAQLDKSGLPSDRFFAERPEGSVSTLKIQRTQQEDSAVYLCASSLGWGLNTEAFFGQGTRLTVV.

A few counts support this clone. V usage is TRBV19 and J usage is TRBJ2-3; possible D gene TRBD1, 5 bases. The CDR3 loop spans 12 amino acids. Trimming stripped 8 bases from V and 4 bases from J, with 10 bases between. Germline CDR1 and CDR2: LNHDA and SQIVND (reference sequence). CDR3 residues: CASGLGADTQYF. The DNA for the CDR3 is TGTGCCAGTGGCTTAGGGGCAGATACGCAGTATTTT. Filled out from reference TRBV19 and TRBJ2-3, the complete variable domain reads DGGITQSPKYLFRKEGQNVTLSCEQNLNHDAMYWYRQDPGQGLRLIYYSQIVNDFQKGDIAEGYSVSREKKESFPLTVTSAQKNPTAFYLCASGLGADTQYFGPGTRLTVL.

The chain uses TRBV7-2 and TRBJ1-3; a weak D match, TRBD1 (6 bases). Germline CDR1 reads SGHTA; CDR2 reads FQGNSA. Trimming stripped 1 base from V and 4 bases from J, with 14 bases between. CDR3 length equals 16 residues. In DNA form, the CDR3 reads TGTGCCAGCAGCTTAGTGGGCAGGGGCATAGGAAACACCATATATTTT. It specifies CASSLVGRGIGNTIYF.